The 27 T cell receptor beta chains given below trace back to one sample, sequenced in a study of blood T cell repertoires in COVID-19. The data were produced by immunoSEQ multiplex PCR, yet TCRdb's version contains in-frame clones alone and is incomplete. The data contain about 100,000 clones, nearly 90% of them singletons. What was sequenced was peripheral blood. These receptors all stem from a woman older than 75 with acute or convalescent COVID-19.

J is TRBJ1-1 and V is TRBV3-1 (or the pseudogene TRBV3-2), with no clear D. The CDR3 covers 14 residues. V shed 1 base and J shed 1 base, with 7 bases lying between them. Germline CDR1 LGHDT, CDR2 YNNKEL (reference sequence). The CDR3 spells CASSQARKNTEAFF. DNA of the CDR3: TGTGCCAGCAGCCAAGCCCGTAAGAACACTGAAGCTTTCTTT.

The chain has TRBV29-1 and TRBJ1-5, with 9 bases lining up with TRBD1. The germline V gene encodes CDR1 SQVTM and CDR2 ANQGSEA. The CDR3 totals 13 residues. V gave up 6 bases and J gave up 4 bases; unmatched junction bases: 4. The CDR3 DNA reads TGCAGCGTCGCCGGGACAGGGAATCAGCCCCAGCATTTT. Translating it yields CSVAGTGNQPQHF.

This chain connects TRBV4-3 to TRBJ2-3; TRBD2 matches 14 bases. The V and J ends lost 1 base and 4 bases, in that order; junction bases with no gene match: 7. The CDR3 consists of 18 residues. CDR1 and CDR2 from the germline V gene are LGHNA and YSLEER. CDR3 in amino acids: CASSQAETSGRAADTQYF. The DNA for the CDR3 is TGCGCCAGCAGCCAAGCTGAGACTAGCGGGAGGGCGGCAGATACGCAGTATTTT.

This sequence joins TRBV5-1 and TRBJ1-3, with 7 bases matching TRBD1. Germline V gives CDR1 SGHRS, CDR2 YFSETQ. Trimming removed 4 bases from V and 1 base from J; junction bases left unmatched: 8. CDR3 length: 16 residues. CDR3 region: CASSRLDRSSGNTIYF. The CDR3 DNA reads TGCGCCAGCAGCCGCCTGGACAGGTCTTCTGGAAACACCATATATTTT.

The chain combines TRBV30 with TRBJ2-4; a possible D gene is TRBD2 (6 bases). Per the germline V gene, CDR1 is GTSNPN and CDR2 is SVGIG (reference sequence). Trimming cost V 4 bases and J 1 base, with 23 bases left between them. CDR3 size: 18 residues. CDR3 in amino acids: CAWNRPTGGGEAKNIQYF. The CDR3, as DNA: TGTGCCTGGAACCGACCTACCGGAGGCGGGGAGGCCAAAAACATTCAGTACTTC.

V usage is TRBV3-1 (or the pseudogene TRBV3-2) and J usage is TRBJ1-2; D unresolved. This CDR3 is 13 amino acids long. V was clipped by 2 bases and J by 8 bases, with 12 bases between them. From germline, CDR1 is LGHDT and CDR2 YNNKEL (reference sequence). The CDR3 sequence: CASSQTGPGGYTF. CDR3 nucleotide sequence: TGTGCCAGCAGCCAAACGGGCCCGGGGGGCTACACCTTC.

The J gene is TRBJ1-4, the V gene TRBV5-4, with 8 bases aligning to TRBD1. V shed 4 bases and J 6 bases; nucleotides not matched to a gene: 5. CDR3 size: 14 residues. CDR1 is SGHNT, CDR2 YYREEE, per germline (reference sequence). The CDR3 DNA follows: TGTGCCAGCAGCGCAACGACAGGGGATGAAAAACTGTTTTTT. Translating gives CASSATTGDEKLFF.

The chain employs TRBV28 and TRBJ2-7; 8 nucleotides agree with TRBD1. Germline-derived CDR1 and CDR2 are MDHEN and SYDVKM. The ends lost 6 bases at V and 6 bases at J; junction bases unmatched: 10. The CDR3 covers 14 residues. CDR3 in amino acids: CASRPQGAPGEQYF. CDR3 nucleotides: TGTGCCAGCAGGCCGCAGGGGGCCCCCGGCGAGCAGTACTTC. The full variable domain, its missing parts supplied by reference TRBV28 and TRBJ2-7, is DVKVTQSSRYLVKRTGEKVFLECVQDMDHENMFWYRQDPGLGLRLIYFSYDVKMKEKGDIPEGYSVSREKKERFSLILESASTNQTSMYLCASRPQGAPGEQYFGPGTRLTVT.

The V and J genes are TRBV7-2 and TRBJ1-3; the D gene is possibly TRBD1 (5 bases). From germline, CDR1 is SGHTA and CDR2 FQGNSA. Trimming took 10 bases from V and 4 from J, leaving 17 bases between them. The CDR3 sequence is 14 residues long. As DNA, the CDR3 is TGTGCCACCCCAGTTGGGGGGAGCGGAAACACCATATATTTT. Protein product: CATPVGGSGNTIYF.

The V call is TRBV6-6, the J call TRBJ1-1; D call uncertain. With 6 bases removed from V and 2 bases from J, the gap between germline ends came to 7 bases. The CDR3 contains 12 residues. Germline V CDR1 and CDR2: MNHNY, SVGAGI (reference sequence). DNA for the CDR3: TGTGCCAGCAGGTCCCCTAACACTGAAGCTTTCTTT. Amino acid sequence: CASRSPNTEAFF.

The chain is built from TRBV5-4 and TRBJ2-7, with 7 bases lining up with TRBD1. V was pared by 3 bases and J by 2 bases, with 8 bases of the junction left unmatched. This CDR3 comprises 15 residues. Germline loops: CDR1 SGHNT, CDR2 YYREEE (reference sequence). Here the CDR3 DNA reads TGTGCCAGCAGCTCTCAGGGACAGTCGACCTACGAGCAGTACTTC. It translates to CASSSQGQSTYEQYF.

The chain employs TRBV18 and TRBJ2-2, with a tentative D call TRBD1 (6 bases). This CDR3 is 17 amino acids long. Trimming took 3 bases from V and 5 from J, leaving 19 bases between them. Germline CDR1 reads KGHSH; CDR2 reads LQKENI. CDR3 sequence (DNA): TGTGCCAGCTCACCGCGGAAGCCGGGGACATTTACCGGGGAGCTGTTTTTT. Translated, it gives CASSPRKPGTFTGELFF.

This clone has just a few counts. The chain carries TRBV7-9 and TRBJ1-4; TRBD1 might be the D (5 bases). Germline CDR1 SEHNR, CDR2 FQNEAQ (reference sequence). Trimming shortened V by 6 bases and J by 5 bases, and 19 bases separated the two germline ends. The CDR3 contains 16 residues. Here the CDR3 reads CASRSAPGRTNEKLFF. Here the CDR3 DNA reads TGTGCCAGCAGGTCCGCCCCAGGGCGTACCAATGAAAAACTGTTTTTT.

The chain has TRBV5-4 and TRBJ1-1; TRBD1 agrees at 10 bases. CDR3 length equals 16 residues. Germline V gene data show CDR1 as SGHNT and CDR2 as YYREEE (reference sequence). The junction had 8 bases not matched to a gene; V was cut back by 0 bases and J by 6 bases. The chain's CDR3 is CASSLGQGALAAEAFF. The CDR3 region has the DNA TGTGCCAGCAGCTTGGGACAGGGGGCGCTTGCAGCTGAAGCTTTCTTT.

The chain couples TRBV24-1 to TRBJ2-7, with 7 bases fitting TRBD1. The CDR3 totals 17 residues. The germline V gene encodes CDR1 KGHDR and CDR2 SFDVKD. Unmatched junction bases numbered 10, after V lost 3 bases and J lost 0 bases. The CDR3 nucleotides are TGTGCCACCAGTGATCGATCCGACAGGGCCTCCTCCTACGAGCAGTACTTC. It is translated as CATSDRSDRASSYEQYF.

The rearrangement links TRBV3-1 (or the pseudogene TRBV3-2) to TRBJ1-5; D is undetermined. V was pared by 0 bases and J by 3 bases, with 9 bases between. CDR1 is LGHDT and CDR2 is YNNKEL in the germline V gene (reference sequence). The CDR3 extends over 15 amino acids. The CDR3 loop is CASSQDRGNNQPQHF. The CDR3 nucleotides read TGTGCCAGCAGCCAAGATCGAGGGAACAATCAGCCCCAGCATTTT.

The genes are TRBV2 and TRBJ2-1, with TRBD1 matching over 7 bases. CDR1 and CDR2 from the germline V gene are SNHLY and FYNNEI. The CDR3 totals 14 residues. V trimming: 3 bases; J trimming: 4 bases; junction bases outside the gene matches: 3. DNA for the CDR3: TGTGCCAGCAGTGAGGGCAGGGGGTACAATGAGCAGTTCTTC. Translating gives CASSEGRGYNEQFF. The full variable domain, rest sourced from reference TRBV2 and TRBJ2-1, is EPEVTQTPSHQVTQMGQEVILRCVPISNHLYFYWYRQILGQKVEFLVSFYNNEISEKSEIFDDQFSVERPDGSNFTLKIRSTKLEDSAMYFCASSEGRGYNEQFFGPGTRLTVL.

V and J are TRBV19 and TRBJ2-7, with a possible D match to TRBD1 (5 bases). The V gene lost 6 bases and the J gene lost 2 bases, with 17 bases spanning the gap. The length of the CDR3 is 15 residues. Germline-derived CDR1 and CDR2 are LNHDA and SQIVND (reference sequence). CDR3 sequence: CASSPTAIQPYEQYF. CDR3 DNA sequence: TGTGCCAGTAGCCCGACAGCAATTCAACCCTACGAGCAGTACTTC.

This clone turned up a few times. The rearrangement uses TRBV6-5 and TRBJ1-3; D remains unclear. From germline, CDR1 is MNHEY and CDR2 SVGAGI. The V end lost 4 bases, the J end lost 0 bases, and 10 bases lay between the germline ends. The CDR3 spans 15 residues. The CDR3 DNA reads TGTGCCAGCAGTTCAACGGGGTTCTCTGGAAACACCATATATTTT. Translation: CASSSTGFSGNTIYF.

The chain is built from TRBV29-1 and TRBJ1-5, with 7 positions matching TRBD1. Germline CDR1 is SQVTM and CDR2 is ANQGSEA. Losses at the gene ends were 2 bases for V and 1 base for J; bases not matched to a gene: 5. This CDR3 is 15 amino acids long. DNA for the CDR3: TGCAGCGTTGAATTTGAGGGGGCGAGCAATCAGCCCCAGCATTTT. Protein: CSVEFEGASNQPQHF.

This clone is a singleton in its sample. The V gene is TRBV6-2 or TRBV6-3, the J gene TRBJ1-1; tentative D call: TRBD1 (5 bases). V lost 0 bases and J 5 bases, leaving 13 bases between the germline ends. Germline V lookup: CDR1 MNHEY, CDR2 SVGEGT. The CDR3 is 15 amino acids. This CDR3 is CASSYSGSRGTEAFF. The CDR3 DNA sequence: TGTGCCAGCAGTTACTCCGGATCAAGGGGAACTGAAGCTTTCTTT.

This rearrangement joins TRBV27 to TRBJ1-2; unclear D gene. V gave up 3 bases and J gave up 2 bases, with 7 bases separating them. CDR3 length: 13 amino acids. The germline gives CDR1 MNHEY, CDR2 SMNVEV (reference sequence). Here the CDR3 DNA reads TGTGCCAGCAGTTTCCGGGAGAACTATGGCTACACCTTC. Residues: CASSFRENYGYTF.

This chain links TRBV7-2 with TRBJ1-1; 10 nucleotides align to TRBD1. Trimming removed 2 bases from V and 4 bases from J; junction bases left unmatched: 4. The CDR3 totals 15 residues. Germline V gene sequence: CDR1 SGHTA, CDR2 FQGNSA. This chain's CDR3 is CASSLIRTGGTEAFF. The CDR3 DNA is TGTGCCAGCAGCTTAATCCGGACAGGGGGCACTGAAGCTTTCTTT.

The gene calls are TRBV7-2 and TRBJ2-1; D remains unclear. Germline lookup yields CDR1 SGHTA and CDR2 FQGNSA. The CDR3 consists of 15 residues. V lost 1 base and J lost 6, with 13 bases in between. CDR3 DNA: TGTGCCAGCAGCTTAGATCAGGTATTCATCAATGAGCAGTTCTTC. Protein sequence: CASSLDQVFINEQFF.

V is TRBV13 and J is TRBJ2-7; TRBD2 aligns across 9 bases. CDR3 length: 14 amino acids. Germline V gene sequence: CDR1 PRHDT, CDR2 FYEKMQ (reference sequence). With V trimmed by 8 bases and J by 0 bases, 5 bases remained unmatched. The CDR3 protein is CASQSSGSSYEQYF. In DNA form, the CDR3 reads TGTGCCAGCCAGAGTAGCGGGAGCTCCTACGAGCAGTACTTC.

J is TRBJ1-1 and V is TRBV24-1; no firm D call. Germline V gives CDR1 KGHDR, CDR2 SFDVKD. The CDR3 contains 13 residues. V shed 0 bases and J shed 8 bases, with 9 bases lying between them. In DNA form, the CDR3 reads TGTGCCACCAGTGATTTGCGGAGCGACGAAGCTTTCTTT. This gives the protein CATSDLRSDEAFF.

The chain is built from TRBV7-2 and TRBJ2-2; 9 bases match TRBD2. After removal of 7 bases from V and 5 bases from J, the junction contained 14 bases not matched to a gene. The CDR3 runs 17 residues. CDR1 and CDR2 from the germline V gene are SGHTA and FQGNSA. CDR3: CASTPGAGGGGTGELFF. In DNA form, the CDR3 reads TGTGCCAGCACCCCGGGCGCGGGAGGGGGGGGGACCGGGGAGCTGTTTTTT. Combining the CDR3 with reference TRBV7-2 and TRBJ2-2 gives the whole variable domain GAGVSQSPSNKVTEKGKDVELRCDPISGHTALYWYRQSLGQGLEFLIYFQGNSAPDKSGLPSDRFSAERTGGSVSTLTIQRTQQEDSAVYLCASTPGAGGGGTGELFFGEGSRLTVL.